One and the same sample provided the 30 T cell receptor beta chains below, sequenced in a study of CD8 T cells in Susac syndrome. RNA totalling roughly 0.45 to 1 ug underwent reverse transcription with random hexamers. TCRdb analysed the immunoSEQ multiplex PCR reads with MiXCR anew, one entry per CDR3 protein. This sample has some 120,000 distinct CDR3 sequences, with around 94% found just once. Specimen: CD4+ T cells from PBMCs. These receptors were taken from a human donor in good health.

J is TRBJ2-7 and V is TRBV6-5; TRBD1 is a possible D gene (5 bases). The germline CDR1 and CDR2 sequences are MNHEY and SVGAGI. This CDR3 has 12 residues. Deletions cut 4 bases from V and 7 bases from J, with 11 bases between. CDR3 sequence (DNA): TGTGCCAGCAGTTCCCAGGGCGGAGAGCAGTACTTC. Its translation: CASSSQGGEQYF.

The chain carries TRBV2 and TRBJ1-2; maybe TRBD1 (5 bases). The CDR3 is 13 residues long. Germline V CDR1 and CDR2: SNHLY, FYNNEI. Deletions cut 4 bases from V and 8 bases from J, with 14 bases between. The CDR3 DNA reads TGTGCCAGCAGTGTCCAGGGTGACTGGGGCTACACCTTC. The encoded protein is CASSVQGDWGYTF.

The chain carries TRBV3-1 and TRBJ2-1; D not resolved. The CDR3 is 14 amino acids. Germline loops: CDR1 LGHDT, CDR2 YNNKEL (reference sequence). V dropped 1 base and J dropped 0 bases, with 4 bases sitting between them. The CDR3 reads CASSQAYSYNEQFF. Written as DNA, the CDR3 is TGTGCCAGCAGCCAAGCGTACTCCTACAATGAGCAGTTCTTC.

The chain employs TRBV2 and TRBJ2-1; 9 nucleotides align to TRBD2. There are 16 residues in the CDR3. J was trimmed by 10 bases and V by 6 bases; bases with no gene match: 16. Germline assignment: CDR1 SNHLY and CDR2 FYNNEI. The CDR3 reads CASRGGSGGRAGEQFF. The CDR3 DNA reads as TGTGCCAGCAGGGGGGGTTCTGGCGGGAGGGCGGGCGAGCAGTTCTTC. The full variable domain, with the rest looked up from reference TRBV2 and TRBJ2-1, is EPEVTQTPSHQVTQMGQEVILRCVPISNHLYFYWYRQILGQKVEFLVSFYNNEISEKSEIFDDQFSVERPDGSNFTLKIRSTKLEDSAMYFCASRGGSGGRAGEQFFGPGTRLTVL.

This clonotype is a singleton in its sample. The rearrangement joins TRBV5-1 to TRBJ2-3; 9 bases map to TRBD1. From germline, CDR1 is SGHRS and CDR2 YFSETQ. The CDR3 length is 15 residues. Trimming took 4 bases from V and 4 from J; bases not matched to a gene: 7. CDR3 nucleotides: TGCGCCAGCAGCGTGGGACAGGGATCCCCAGATACGCAGTATTTT. The encoded protein is CASSVGQGSPDTQYF.

The V call is TRBV7-9, the J call TRBJ2-3, with D perhaps matching TRBD2 (6 bases). CDR1 SEHNR and CDR2 FQNEAQ come from the germline V gene (reference sequence). Trimming stripped 7 bases from V and 1 base from J, with 12 bases between. There are 14 residues in the CDR3. Here the CDR3 DNA reads TGTGCCAGCAACACGGAGGGCGGCACAGATACGCAGTATTTT. Translation: CASNTEGGTDTQYF.

The chain recombines TRBV19 with TRBJ2-5; the D gene is possibly TRBD1 (6 bases). CDR3 size: 12 residues. V was clipped by 2 bases and J by 11 bases, with 12 bases between them. In germline, CDR1 is LNHDA, CDR2 SQIVND (reference sequence). For the CDR3, the DNA is TGTGCCAGTAGTATATTCCCGGGGACACAGTACTTC. This codes for CASSIFPGTQYF. Full variable domain (rest looked up from reference TRBV19 and TRBJ2-5): DGGITQSPKYLFRKEGQNVTLSCEQNLNHDAMYWYRQDPGQGLRLIYYSQIVNDFQKGDIAEGYSVSREKKESFPLTVTSAQKNPTAFYLCASSIFPGTQYFGPGTRLLVL.

This clonotype occurred once. This chain joins TRBV2 and TRBJ2-7; 13 bases are shared with TRBD2. CDR1 and CDR2 from the germline V gene are SNHLY and FYNNEI. The CDR3 is made up of 13 amino acids. V lost 6 bases, J lost 5 bases, and 1 base stayed unmatched. This chain's CDR3 is CASRGLAGDEQYF. In nucleotides, the CDR3 is TGTGCCAGCAGAGGACTAGCGGGAGACGAGCAGTACTTC.

The CDR3 DNA follows: TGCAGTGCCGCGGCAGATACGCAGTATTTT. This translates into CSAAADTQYF. V gene TRBV20-1 combines with J gene TRBJ2-3; D is uncertain. The length of the CDR3 is 10 residues. The V and J ends lost 6 bases and 4 bases respectively, with 5 bases between them. Germline V gene sequence: CDR1 DFQATT, CDR2 SNEGSKA (reference sequence).

This sequence joins TRBV3-1 and TRBJ2-5, with 8 nucleotides matching TRBD2. The CDR3 spans 14 residues. V dropped 3 bases and J dropped 5; count of bases not matched to a gene: 5. The germline gives CDR1 LGHDT, CDR2 YNNKEL (reference sequence). CDR3 in DNA: TGTGCCAGCAGCCATAGCGGGACTCCCGAGACCCAGTACTTC. It encodes CASSHSGTPETQYF.

V gene TRBV7-3 combines with J gene TRBJ1-2, with D maybe TRBD1 (6 bases). The germline gives CDR1 SGHTA, CDR2 FQGTGA. Trimming cost V 5 bases and J 6 bases, with 13 bases left between them. The CDR3 is 13 amino acids. The CDR3 protein is CASSAGGLHGYTF. The CDR3 DNA reads as TGTGCCAGCAGCGCCGGGGGCCTGCATGGCTACACCTTC.

The V and J genes are TRBV19 and TRBJ2-7; 8 nucleotides match TRBD2. Germline trimming cut 5 bases from V and 5 bases from J; bases unmatched to any gene: 8. This CDR3 is built from 14 residues. Germline V gives CDR1 LNHDA, CDR2 SQIVND (reference sequence). The CDR3 DNA follows: TGTGCCAGTAGTTCTTTAGCGGGACGCCACGAGCAGTACTTC. This encodes CASSSLAGRHEQYF.

This clonotype was seen a single time. CDR3 in DNA: TGCGCCAGCAGCCAAGGTTCATCGCGGTGGACCGGGGAGCTGTTTTTT. The encoded protein is CASSQGSSRWTGELFF. The chain links TRBV4-3 to TRBJ2-2; no firm D call. Trimming removed 1 base from V and 5 bases from J, with 14 bases in between. Germline CDR1 is LGHNA and CDR2 is YSLEER. CDR3 length: 16 amino acids.

The sample holds one count of this clonotype. V gene TRBV6-5 combines with J gene TRBJ2-1, with D perhaps being TRBD1 or TRBD2 (5 bases each). The ends were cut back, 4 bases at V and 6 bases at J, with 16 bases in the middle. Germline V gives CDR1 MNHEY, CDR2 SVGAGI. The CDR3 is 15 amino acids. CDR3 nucleotides: TGTGCCAGCAGTTCCCGGGACCTTCGGGGCAATGAGCAGTTCTTC. Amino acid sequence: CASSSRDLRGNEQFF.

J is TRBJ2-5 and V is TRBV27; D might be TRBD1 (6 bases). Germline V gene sequence: CDR1 MNHEY, CDR2 SMNVEV (reference sequence). Trimming took off 3 bases at V and 4 bases at J, with 15 bases between the two ends. The CDR3 is made up of 15 amino acids. The CDR3 loop is CASSFAPGVGETQYF. CDR3 nucleotide sequence: TGTGCCAGCAGTTTCGCCCCAGGGGTAGGAGAGACCCAGTACTTC.

The chain links TRBV27 to TRBJ1-2; 7 bases line up with TRBD1. This CDR3 region has 14 residues. Germline-derived CDR1 and CDR2 are MNHEY and SMNVEV (reference sequence). The ends lost 5 bases at V and 7 bases at J; junction bases unmatched: 10. The CDR3 sequence: CASSPRQGASGYTF. The CDR3 DNA reads TGTGCCAGCAGTCCCCGACAGGGTGCGTCTGGCTACACCTTC.

This rearrangement joins TRBV12-3 or TRBV12-4 to TRBJ2-3, with 7 bases aligning to TRBD2. V lost 3 bases to trimming and J lost 3 bases; unmatched junction nucleotides: 3. The CDR3 runs to 14 residues. The chain's CDR3 is CASSFGGRTDTQYF. The CDR3 coding sequence is TGTGCCAGCAGTTTCGGGGGGAGGACAGATACGCAGTATTTT.

The V call is TRBV30, the J call TRBJ2-3; D uncertain. This CDR3 has 12 amino acids. Germline V gene data show CDR1 as GTSNPN and CDR2 as SVGIG (reference sequence). Trimming shortened V by 4 bases and J by 3 bases, and 8 bases separated the two germline ends. CDR3 region: CAWMAQTDTQYF. The DNA of the CDR3 is TGTGCCTGGATGGCGCAAACAGATACGCAGTATTTT.

This clonotype was seen only once. This chain uses TRBV28 with TRBJ2-3, with 11 bases aligning to TRBD2. CDR1 and CDR2 (germline): MDHEN, SYDVKM. The CDR3 runs 15 residues. After removal of 10 bases from V and 0 bases from J, the junction contained 6 bases not matched to a gene. The chain's CDR3 is CAIERTSGSTDTQYF. The CDR3 region has the DNA TGTGCCATCGAGAGGACTAGCGGGAGCACAGATACGCAGTATTTT.

This chain joins TRBV28 and TRBJ2-5, with D perhaps TRBD1 or TRBD2 (5 bases each). V shed 5 bases and J shed 5 bases, with 18 bases lying between them. Germline V CDR1 and CDR2: MDHEN, SYDVKM. The CDR3 contains 15 residues. The CDR3 loop is CASSPTGVRRETQYF. The DNA of the CDR3 is TGTGCCAGCAGTCCCACAGGTGTTCGGAGGGAGACCCAGTACTTC.

The chain is built from TRBV5-1 and TRBJ2-2; D is unclear. Germline CDR1 SGHRS, CDR2 YFSETQ. Trimming stripped 1 base from V and 7 bases from J, with 11 bases between. This CDR3 contains 14 residues. The CDR3 nucleotides are TGCGCCAGCAGCTTGATACAAGGTAGCGGGGAGCTGTTTTTT. Its translation is CASSLIQGSGELFF.

The gene calls are TRBV9 and TRBJ2-1; weak D call: TRBD2 (5 bases). The CDR3 extends over 12 amino acids. Trimming took 3 bases from V and 7 from J, leaving 8 bases between them. Germline V gene sequence: CDR1 SGDLS, CDR2 YYNGEE. This chain's CDR3 is CASSGRNNEQFF. In DNA form, the CDR3 reads TGTGCCAGCAGCGGGAGGAATAATGAGCAGTTCTTC.

The chain couples TRBV20-1 to TRBJ2-2; 10 bases match TRBD2. Trimming removed 2 bases from V and 5 bases from J; junction bases left unmatched: 8. The CDR3 extends over 16 amino acids. CDR1 is DFQATT, CDR2 SNEGSKA, per germline (reference sequence). CDR3 bases: TGCAGTGCTAGAAGGGCTAGCGGGAGTCAAACCGGGGAGCTGTTTTTT. Translation: CSARRASGSQTGELFF.

The chain's CDR3 is CASSPPMLGSIYF. CDR3 nucleotides: TGTGCCAGCTCACCACCGATGCTGGGGTCCATATATTTT. The chain couples TRBV18 to TRBJ1-3; D not certain. This CDR3 has 13 amino acids. Germline CDR1 and CDR2: KGHSH and LQKENI. The ends were cut back, 0 bases at V and 11 bases at J, with 11 bases in the middle.

The J gene is TRBJ2-4, the V gene TRBV2; the D gene is possibly TRBD2 (5 bases). CDR1 SNHLY and CDR2 FYNNEI come from the germline V gene. This CDR3 spans 15 amino acids. Trimming shortened V by 4 bases and J by 1 base, and 11 bases separated the two germline ends. The CDR3 DNA sequence: TGTGCCAGCAGTGTTAACGGGGAGGCCAAAAACATTCAGTACTTC. Its protein is CASSVNGEAKNIQYF.

The V and J genes are TRBV29-1 and TRBJ2-5, with 8 bases that match TRBD2. Unmatched junction bases numbered 11, after V lost 6 bases and J lost 5 bases. The CDR3 totals 14 residues. Looked up from germline, CDR1 is SQVTM and CDR2 is ANQGSEA. CDR3: CSVATGGGRETQYF. CDR3 bases: TGCAGCGTAGCCACGGGGGGGGGCCGGGAGACCCAGTACTTC.

This CDR3 is CASSQFSLSSGANVLTF. CDR3 coding DNA: TGTGCCAGCAGCCAATTCTCGCTAAGCTCTGGGGCCAACGTCCTGACTTTC. This chain uses TRBV3-1 with TRBJ2-6; D is uncertain. This CDR3 comprises 17 residues. V lost 2 bases to trimming and J lost 0 bases, with 11 bases between them. Germline V gene lookup returns CDR1 LGHDT and CDR2 YNNKEL (reference sequence).

The chain carries TRBV12-3 or TRBV12-4 and TRBJ2-1; D is unclear. V dropped 6 bases and J dropped 0 bases, with 9 bases sitting between them. The CDR3 runs to 14 residues. CDR3: CASRGSSSYNEQFF. CDR3 nucleotides: TGTGCCAGCAGGGGTTCGAGCTCCTACAATGAGCAGTTCTTC.

This clonotype came up once. The chain recombines TRBV2 with TRBJ2-3; D might be TRBD1 or TRBD2, each matching 5 bases. Germline CDR1 reads SNHLY; CDR2 reads FYNNEI. This CDR3 spans 13 amino acids. The V end lost 7 bases, the J end lost 6 bases, and 14 bases lay between the germline ends. The CDR3 sequence: CASNFRGADTQYF. CDR3 bases: TGTGCCAGCAACTTTAGGGGAGCGGATACGCAGTATTTT.

V and J are TRBV20-1 and TRBJ2-3; D unclear. The CDR3 spans 12 residues. Deletions cut 4 bases from V and 6 bases from J, with 11 bases between. Germline V gives CDR1 DFQATT, CDR2 SNEGSKA (reference sequence). The CDR3 loop is CSAKVVGDTQYF. The CDR3 DNA is TGCAGTGCTAAGGTGGTCGGCGATACGCAGTATTTT.